This T cell receptor beta chain originates from a study of technical replicates of blood from a handful of donors. V lost 4 bases to trimming and J lost 4 bases, with 8 bases between them. The CDR3 covers 13 residues. Germline CDR1 SGHRS, CDR2 YFSETQ. Only in-frame clones appear in the TCRdb table, and some are missing; sequencing was by immunoSEQ multiplex PCR. The sample carries approximately 95,000 clones, 85% to 95% recorded once. This clone was seen just once. V gene TRBV5-1 combines with J gene TRBJ2-2; D gene ambiguous. The receptor was derived from a human donor in good health. Sequencing input: T cells isolated from PBMCs. DNA of the CDR3: TGCGCCAGCAGCCCCGACTCCACCGGGGAGCTGTTTTTT. Translation: CASSPDSTGELFF.